This passage covers 32 T cell receptor beta chains from one sample sequenced in a study of blood T cells in healthy people across ages. A J-beta primer mix and a sample-barcoded 5' primer were used in a second PCR of roughly 6 to 12 cycles. One entry per CDR3 protein results from TCRdb running MiXCR on the 5' RACE reads. The sample holds 700,000 or so distinct CDR3 sequences, 22% seen once. Sequencing was carried out using blood. The receptors derive from a man in his sixties or seventies in good health.

This clonotype was seen a handful of times. The J gene is TRBJ2-3, the V gene TRBV20-1, with 7 bases aligning to TRBD2. The ends lost 4 bases at V and 5 bases at J; junction bases unmatched: 3. The length of the CDR3 is 12 residues. Germline loops: CDR1 DFQATT, CDR2 SNEGSKA (reference sequence). The CDR3 reads CSATREGDTQYF. The CDR3 DNA reads TGCAGTGCTACCAGGGAGGGAGATACGCAGTATTTT.

The V gene is TRBV29-1, the J gene TRBJ2-5; 7 bases agree with TRBD1. The CDR3 length is 15 residues. The germline gives CDR1 SQVTM, CDR2 ANQGSEA. J was trimmed by 3 bases and V by 1 base; bases with no gene match: 8. The CDR3 region has the DNA TGCAGCGTTGAAGGAGGGCAGGGGGTGGAAGAGACCCAGTACTTC. Its protein product is CSVEGGQGVEETQYF.

V usage is TRBV7-9 and J usage is TRBJ1-1; D unclear. The CDR3 spans 14 residues. The V end was cut by 0 bases, the J end by 3 bases, with 8 bases between. Germline-derived CDR1 and CDR2 are SEHNR and FQNEAQ (reference sequence). The CDR3: CASSLAGDYTEAFF. The CDR3 DNA is TGTGCCAGCAGCTTAGCGGGCGATTACACTGAAGCTTTCTTT.

Details on this clonotype: One junction end does not reproduce the germline sequence, and a read error may be involved. The chain is built from TRBV29-1 and TRBJ2-1, with 8 nucleotides matching TRBD1. CDR1 and CDR2 from the germline V gene are SQVTM and ANQGSEA. The CDR3 covers 13 residues. The DNA of the CDR3 is TGCAGCGTTGCCAGGGGGCCTCGAAATGGGCAGTTCTTC. Protein: CSVARGPRNGQFF.

This chain joins TRBV20-1 and TRBJ2-3; tentatively, D is TRBD2 (6 bases). Germline assignment: CDR1 DFQATT and CDR2 SNEGSKA (reference sequence). This CDR3 is 15 amino acids long. V lost 5 bases and J 2 bases, leaving 17 bases between the germline ends. This CDR3 reads CSAFRSGTFTDTQYF. Here the CDR3 DNA reads TGCAGTGCTTTCCGATCCGGGACTTTCACAGATACGCAGTATTTT.

This clonotype was picked up a small number of times. The rearrangement links TRBV27 to TRBJ2-3; D is undetermined. The CDR3 totals 15 residues. The germline V and J ends were trimmed by 6 bases and 2 bases, with 15 bases remaining between them. Germline V gives CDR1 MNHEY, CDR2 SMNVEV (reference sequence). The CDR3 is CASRDAGYFTDTQYF. The CDR3 nucleotides are TGTGCCAGCAGGGACGCCGGCTACTTCACAGATACGCAGTATTTT.

This clonotype came up a few times. In DNA form, the CDR3 reads TGTGCCAGCAGCACCGCTAGGGGGGCCGGAAGCTATGGCTACACCTTC. Translating it yields CASSTARGAGSYGYTF. V usage is TRBV7-2 and J usage is TRBJ1-2; possibly TRBD1 for D (6 bases). The V end lost 5 bases, the J end lost 4 bases, and 20 bases lay between the germline ends. Germline values: CDR1 SGHTA, CDR2 FQGNSA. The length of the CDR3 is 16 residues.

In this sample, this clonotype turned up a few times. The chain links TRBV18 to TRBJ1-5; D is uncertain. Per the germline V gene, CDR1 is KGHSH and CDR2 is LQKENI. Trimming shortened V by 2 bases and J by 3 bases, and 11 bases separated the two germline ends. CDR3 length: 15 amino acids. CDR3 coding DNA: TGTGCCAGCTCACCAGGGCAAGCCCTCAATCAGCCCCAGCATTTT. This codes for CASSPGQALNQPQHF. Based on the CDR3 plus reference TRBV18 and TRBJ1-5, the full variable domain is NAGVMQNPRHLVRRRGQEARLRCSPMKGHSHVYWYRQLPEEGLKFMVYLQKENIIDESGMPKERFSAEFPKEGPSILRIQQVVRGDSAAYFCASSPGQALNQPQHFGDGTRLSIL.

The chain has TRBV6-1 and TRBJ2-6, with TRBD2 matching 7 bases. Germline values: CDR1 MNHNS, CDR2 SASEGT. The V and J ends lost 11 bases and 3 bases, in that order; junction bases with no gene match: 13. The CDR3 is made up of 16 amino acids. The CDR3 here is CACKVGGSYGANVLTF. The CDR3 region has the DNA TGTGCCTGCAAAGTGGGGGGGTCGTATGGGGCCAACGTCCTGACTTTC.

The sample holds a few counts of this clonotype. This sequence joins TRBV12-3 or TRBV12-4 and TRBJ2-5; D unresolved. Trimming stripped 1 base from V and 5 bases from J, with 14 bases between. The CDR3 has 15 residues. The CDR3 spells CASSLGGRLSETQYF. The CDR3 nucleotides read TGTGCCAGCAGTTTAGGAGGAAGGCTCTCGGAGACCCAGTACTTC.

This clonotype was observed a handful of times. This chain links TRBV5-1 with TRBJ2-1; the D gene is possibly TRBD2 (6 bases). Germline CDR1 SGHRS, CDR2 YFSETQ. Trimming shortened V by 6 bases and J by 2 bases, and 18 bases separated the two germline ends. The CDR3 loop spans 16 amino acids. The CDR3 DNA is TGCGCCAGCACCCTCACCGGGACTTCCCCCTACAATGAGCAGTTCTTC. Its protein product is CASTLTGTSPYNEQFF.

CDR3 residues: CAIRKTGGYEQYV. The CDR3 DNA is TGTGCCATCAGAAAGACAGGGGGCTACGAGCAGTACGTC. The genes are TRBV10-3 and TRBJ2-1; 9 bases map to TRBD1. The J call could be wrong; TRBJ2-7 is a better fit for the DNA end. CDR3 length: 13 residues. In germline, CDR1 is ENHRY, CDR2 SYGVKD.

The chain joins TRBV6-1 to TRBJ1-2, with 7 bases identical to TRBD1. The germline V gene encodes CDR1 MNHNS and CDR2 SASEGT. Trimming took 3 bases from V and 4 from J; bases not matched to a gene: 8. The CDR3 runs to 15 residues. The CDR3 DNA follows: TGTGCCAGCAGTGACCAGACAGGGAGGTTCTATGGCTACACCTTC. It encodes CASSDQTGRFYGYTF.

The V and J genes are TRBV6-2 or TRBV6-3 and TRBJ2-4; D not resolved. V was cut by 5 bases and J by 3 bases, with 14 bases left in between. Looked up from germline, CDR1 is MNHEY and CDR2 is SVGEGT. CDR3 size: 15 residues. The chain's CDR3 is CASSTIDTFKNIQYF. CDR3 DNA sequence: TGTGCCAGCAGTACCATAGACACCTTCAAAAACATTCAGTACTTC.

The table lists this clonotype with a few counts. The chain recombines TRBV29-1 with TRBJ2-7; D unclear. The V end was cut by 7 bases, the J end by 5 bases, with 9 bases between. This CDR3 is built from 10 residues. Germline values: CDR1 SQVTM, CDR2 ANQGSEA. The CDR3 loop reads CSALGNEQYF. CDR3 bases: TGCAGCGCCCTAGGGAACGAGCAGTACTTC.

The CDR3 DNA reads as TGTGCCATCAGTGACGTCGACACAGTAAACATTCAGTACTTC. Its translation is CAISDVDTVNIQYF. This chain connects TRBV10-3 to TRBJ2-4; D remains ambiguous. V was cut by 3 bases and J by 6 bases, with 12 bases left in between. The CDR3 sequence is 14 residues long. The germline V gene encodes CDR1 ENHRY and CDR2 SYGVKD.

This clonotype was detected a few times. This chain connects TRBV20-1 to TRBJ2-3; either TRBD1 or TRBD2 may fit D (5 bases each). Germline values: CDR1 DFQATT, CDR2 SNEGSKA (reference sequence). Trimming pared 5 bases from V and 0 bases from J, leaving 21 bases between. The CDR3 contains 17 residues. The CDR3 nucleotides read TGCAGTGCTGTTGCATGGGACCTCCGGACTAGCACAGATACGCAGTATTTT. Its translation: CSAVAWDLRTSTDTQYF.

This clonotype was counted a few times. This chain uses TRBV7-3 with TRBJ2-1; 8 bases are a match to TRBD2. The CDR3 runs to 15 residues. Germline V gene data show CDR1 as SGHTA and CDR2 as FQGTGA. With 8 bases clipped from V and 5 bases from J, the junction kept 11 bases outside the gene matches. The CDR3 spells CASQPVASGHNEQFF. The CDR3 bases are TGTGCCAGCCAACCGGTGGCTAGCGGGCACAATGAGCAGTTCTTC.

The rearrangement uses TRBV20-1 and TRBJ1-2; no clear D. Germline loops: CDR1 DFQATT, CDR2 SNEGSKA (reference sequence). V was trimmed by 6 bases and J by 4 bases, leaving 15 bases between them. The length of the CDR3 is 13 residues. Here the CDR3 DNA reads TGCAGTGCGCCATCTGGTAACGGCTATGGCTACACCTTC. This gives the protein CSAPSGNGYGYTF.

The J gene is TRBJ2-2, the V gene TRBV19; D is possibly TRBD2 (5 bases). This CDR3 is 14 amino acids long. CDR1 is LNHDA, CDR2 SQIVND, per germline (reference sequence). The germline V and J ends were trimmed by 5 bases and 5 bases, with 12 bases remaining between them. The CDR3 region is CASSWVSGTGELFF. The CDR3 DNA reads as TGTGCCAGTAGTTGGGTATCGGGGACCGGGGAGCTGTTTTTT.

The J gene is TRBJ1-5, the V gene TRBV2, with D perhaps matching TRBD1 (5 bases). Germline V gives CDR1 SNHLY, CDR2 FYNNEI. V was clipped by 4 bases and J by 7 bases, with 17 bases between them. The CDR3 runs to 15 residues. CDR3 amino acids: CASSAQTVYNQPQHF. In DNA form, the CDR3 reads TGTGCCAGCAGTGCACAGACAGTCTACAACCAGCCCCAGCATTTT.

This sequence joins TRBV20-1 and TRBJ2-3; TRBD2 agrees at 11 bases. Germline V lookup: CDR1 DFQATT, CDR2 SNEGSKA (reference sequence). The length of the CDR3 is 16 residues. With V trimmed by 6 bases and J by 2 bases, 10 bases remained unmatched. This chain's CDR3 is CSARAALAGVTDTQYF. The CDR3 DNA reads as TGCAGTGCCCGGGCCGCACTAGCGGGAGTCACAGATACGCAGTATTTT.

In its sample, this clonotype was seen many times. This chain connects TRBV6-5 to TRBJ1-2, with D perhaps TRBD1 (5 bases). V was pared by 6 bases and J by 8 bases, with 10 bases between. The germline V gene has CDR1 MNHEY and CDR2 SVGAGI. This CDR3 has 11 amino acids. In nucleotides, the CDR3 is TGTGCCAGCAGCGCAGGGAAGGGCTACACCTTC. It codes for CASSAGKGYTF.

This clonotype turned up a few times. The chain links TRBV15 to TRBJ1-2; D is unresolved. The CDR3 is made up of 13 amino acids. Trimming took 3 bases from V and 2 from J, leaving 7 bases between them. Per the germline V gene, CDR1 is LNHNV and CDR2 is YYDKDF (reference sequence). CDR3 sequence reads: CATSSSGNYGYTF. CDR3 coding DNA: TGTGCCACCAGCAGCTCCGGGAACTATGGCTACACCTTC.

This clonotype was observed a handful of times. The chain recombines TRBV20-1 with TRBJ2-2, with TRBD1 matching over 9 bases. Germline CDR1 DFQATT, CDR2 SNEGSKA (reference sequence). V dropped 3 bases and J dropped 3; count of bases not matched to a gene: 5. The CDR3 totals 15 residues. The CDR3 here is CSASKGDRDTGELFF. The CDR3 nucleotides read TGCAGTGCTAGCAAAGGGGACAGGGACACCGGGGAGCTGTTTTTT.

This clonotype showed up just a few times. The V and J genes are TRBV12-3 or TRBV12-4 and TRBJ1-1; TRBD1 agrees at 12 bases. CDR3 length: 14 residues. V lost 6 bases and J lost 8; bases outside the gene matches: 7. The CDR3 DNA sequence: TGTGCCAGCAGCCGGGGACAGGGGGCGGGAGAAGCTTTCTTT. Translated: CASSRGQGAGEAFF.

This sequence joins TRBV20-1 and TRBJ2-7; 7 bases agree with TRBD1. The CDR3 is made up of 16 amino acids. The trim removed 0 bases at V and 6 bases at J, leaving 14 bases unmatched. Germline assignment: CDR1 DFQATT and CDR2 SNEGSKA (reference sequence). CDR3 nucleotide sequence: TGCAGTGCTAGAGATCTGGTAAGGACAGGATCGGGCGAGCAGTACTTC. Amino acid sequence: CSARDLVRTGSGEQYF.

The rearrangement links TRBV2 to TRBJ2-4; D possibly corresponds to TRBD2 (6 bases). CDR3 length: 16 amino acids. Germline assignment: CDR1 SNHLY and CDR2 FYNNEI. Trimming removed 6 bases at V and 0 bases at J, with 15 bases between. The CDR3 nucleotides are TGTGCCAGCAGGGAGGGTCTATTAGAAGCCAAAAACATTCAGTACTTC. Protein product: CASREGLLEAKNIQYF.

The genes are TRBV4-2 and TRBJ2-7, with unresolved D. V lost 5 bases, J lost 2 bases, and 4 bases lay in between. The CDR3 consists of 11 residues. The germline CDR1 and CDR2 sequences are LGHNA and YNFKEQ. The CDR3 nucleotides are TGTGCCAGCAGCGATGCCTACGAGCAGTACTTC. Protein: CASSDAYEQYF.

This rearrangement joins TRBV6-2 or TRBV6-3 to TRBJ2-1, with TRBD2 as a possible D gene (5 bases). The CDR3 consists of 16 residues. Germline values: CDR1 MNHEY, CDR2 SVGEGT. V was pared by 1 base and J by 4 bases, with 14 bases between. The CDR3 spells CASSYFSGASYNEQFF. The CDR3 DNA is TGTGCCAGCAGTTACTTCAGCGGAGCAAGTTACAATGAGCAGTTCTTC.

This clonotype was counted between two and nine times. The chain combines TRBV12-3 or TRBV12-4 with TRBJ2-7; 7 nucleotides agree with TRBD2. This CDR3 spans 14 amino acids. J was trimmed by 5 bases and V by 8 bases; bases with no gene match: 12. The CDR3 loop is CASRLRLADDEQYV. The DNA for the CDR3 is TGTGCCAGCCGCCTAAGACTAGCTGACGACGAGCAGTACGTC.

This clonotype was counted only a few times. At one of its ends the junction is not consistent with the germline gene, which may arise from a read error. This chain joins TRBV4-3 and TRBJ2-1; D gene uncertain. This CDR3 region has 16 residues. CDR1 and CDR2 from the germline V gene are LGHNA and YSLEER. The CDR3 DNA follows: TGCTCCAGCAGCCAAGAGCCAGAAAGCCACTACAATGAGCAGTTCTTC. It translates to CSSSQEPESHYNEQFF.